A selection of T cell receptor beta chains follows, all from one sample in a study of T-cell reconstitution after alpha-beta-depleted transplantation in children. Each CDR3 protein is one row after TCRdb ran MiXCR on the PCR reads. The data show roughly 310,000 distinct CDR3 sequences, about a quarter seen once. The sample consisted of PBMCs, mostly from graft donor cells, taken 180 days after TCRalphabeta/CD19-depleted stem cell transplant. Every receptor here comes from a male patient under 18 who had a stem cell transplant for acute lymphoblastic leukemia, so the T cells may come from the graft donor. The CDR3 runs from the conserved cysteine through the conserved F or W. Each record gives: J gene, clone size, V gene, D gene, CDR3 DNA, CDR3 protein. A D gene is named only where the DNA matches it firmly. For some rows the clone size is stated as once, few or many, or as a class when expanded; others skip it.

TRBJ2-5,.,TRBV2,TRBD1,TGTGCCAGCAGGGAGACAGGGAGAGAGACCCAGTACTTC,CASRETGRETQYF
TRBJ2-5,.,TRBV4-1,.,TGCGCCAGCAGCGAAAGGGCGGTCCAAGAGACCCAGTACTTC,CASSERAVQETQYF
TRBJ2-7,few,TRBV20-1,.,TGCAGTGCTAGGGACAAAAACTCGTACGAGCAGTACTTC,CSARDKNSYEQYF
TRBJ2-3,many,TRBV2,TRBD1,TGTGCCAGCAGTGAAGAGGGGGCCCCCACAGATACGCAGTATTTT,CASSEEGAPTDTQYF
TRBJ2-2,many,TRBV20-1,.,TGCAGTGCTAGGGTCGGACATAACACCGGGGAGCTGTTTTTT,CSARVGHNTGELFF
TRBJ2-3,.,TRBV20-1,.,TGCAGTGCTAGAGATCTACATACGCAGTATTTT,CSARDLHTQYF
TRBJ2-7,.,TRBV20-1,.,TGCAGTGCTAGTGCAGGGAGCTTTTACGAGCAGTACTTC,CSASAGSFYEQYF
TRBJ1-1,.,TRBV20-1,.,TGCAGTGCTCCCCGCCAGGTGGGGAACACTGAAGCTTTCTTT,CSAPRQVGNTEAFF
TRBJ1-5,.,TRBV27,TRBD1,TGTGCCAGCAGTTTTCGCGGCCGTGACAGGGGGGATCAGCCCCAGCATTTT,CASSFRGRDRGDQPQHF
TRBJ1-4,once,TRBV12-5,TRBD1,TGTGCTAGTGGTTTGGACCCGACAGGGGTTTACGAAAAACTGTTTTTT,CASGLDPTGVYEKLFF
TRBJ1-1,.,TRBV20-1,TRBD1,TGCAGTGCCAAAGACAGGGGGCGGGGAATGGCTGAAGCTTTCTTT,CSAKDRGRGMAEAFF
TRBJ2-5,.,TRBV5-1,.,TGCGCCAGCAGCTTAGGACGATACCCGTTCTCGTACCAAGAGACCCAGTACTTC,CASSLGRYPFSYQETQYF
TRBJ1-2,few,TRBV5-1,TRBD1,TGCGCCAGCAGCTCCCCCGGGACAGCCAGAATAGGTGCTTATGGCTACACCTTC,CASSSPGTARIGAYGYTF
TRBJ2-1,many,TRBV20-1,TRBD2,TGCAGTGCTAGAGATCGAGCTAGCGGGATAGTAACTGAGCAGTTCTTC,CSARDRASGIVTEQFF
TRBJ2-5,few,TRBV7-9,TRBD1,TGTGCCAGCAGCTTAAGGGACAGGGTCGATTGGCAAGAGACCCAGTACTTC,CASSLRDRVDWQETQYF
TRBJ2-7,.,TRBV4-1,TRBD2,TGCGCCAGCAGCCAGGACCGACTAGCGGGAGGGGTCCTCTCCTACGAGCAGTACTTC,CASSQDRLAGGVLSYEQYF
TRBJ1-1,.,TRBV5-1,TRBD1,TGCGCCAGCAGCTTAAATCGGGACAGGGGAACGATGATCCCTGAAGCTTTCTTT,CASSLNRDRGTMIPEAFF
TRBJ1-2,few,TRBV7-6,.,TGTGCCAGCAGCTTCAACAGGGCGGGACTTGGCTACACCTTC,CASSFNRAGLGYTF
TRBJ2-5,many,TRBV7-7,TRBD2,TGTGCCAGCAGCCCGAAGAGCGGGAGGGTTCAAGAGACCCAGTACTTC,CASSPKSGRVQETQYF
TRBJ2-5,many,TRBV5-1,.,TGCGCCAGCAGCTTGGGGCAGGGAGAGACCCAGTACTTC,CASSLGQGETQYF